The 21 T cell receptor beta chains presented below share a single source sample, sequenced in a study of blood T cell repertoires in COVID-19. TCRdb keeps only in-frame clones here, not all; method: immunoSEQ multiplex PCR. The sample has some 260,000 clones, roughly 80% seen once. The sequencing input was peripheral blood. The origin of the receptors is an elderly man with acute or convalescent COVID-19.

This chain connects TRBV15 to TRBJ1-4, with 9 bases aligning to TRBD1. CDR1 LNHNV and CDR2 YYDKDF come from the germline V gene (reference sequence). Unmatched junction bases numbered 6, after V lost 5 bases and J lost 2 bases. The CDR3 runs 16 residues. The CDR3 nucleotides are TGTGCCACCAGCCTGGACAGGGGATACACTAATGAAAAACTGTTTTTT. This sequence encodes CATSLDRGYTNEKLFF.

The J gene is TRBJ1-3, the V gene TRBV7-9; D is unresolved. Trimming left V 6 bases short and J 0 bases short, with 12 bases between. The V gene's germline CDR1 is SEHNR and CDR2 FQNEAQ (reference sequence). The CDR3 spans 15 residues. The CDR3 protein is CASRLTGVSGNTIYF. The CDR3, as DNA: TGTGCCAGCAGACTGACGGGTGTCTCTGGAAACACCATATATTTT.

V gene TRBV28 combines with J gene TRBJ1-6; 9 bases align to TRBD1. The CDR3 has 15 amino acids. The V gene's germline CDR1 is MDHEN and CDR2 SYDVKM. V trimming: 5 bases; J trimming: 6 bases; junction bases outside the gene matches: 5. CDR3 in amino acids: CASSTGGTGNSPLHF. The CDR3 DNA sequence: TGTGCCAGCAGTACAGGGGGCACGGGTAATTCACCCCTCCACTTT.

The chain carries TRBV27 and TRBJ2-7; 8 nucleotides match TRBD2. CDR1 is MNHEY, CDR2 SMNVEV, per germline (reference sequence). The CDR3 contains 16 residues. The ends lost 3 bases at V and 0 bases at J; junction bases unmatched: 7. CDR3: CASSFRLAPSSYEQYF. CDR3 DNA: TGTGCCAGCAGTTTCCGACTAGCGCCCAGCTCCTACGAGCAGTACTTC.

J is TRBJ2-1 and V is TRBV20-1, with unresolved D. V lost 0 bases and J 10 bases, leaving 7 bases between the germline ends. Germline loops: CDR1 DFQATT, CDR2 SNEGSKA (reference sequence). The CDR3 contains 11 residues. The CDR3 loop is CSARDQLEQFF. The CDR3 coding sequence is TGCAGTGCTAGAGATCAGTTAGAGCAGTTCTTC.

This clone was seen only a few times. The J gene is TRBJ2-3, the V gene TRBV30; 13 bases match TRBD2. The CDR3 consists of 15 residues. Losses at the gene ends were 1 base for V and 5 bases for J; bases not matched to a gene: 3. Germline CDR1 and CDR2: GTSNPN and SVGIG (reference sequence). CDR3 coding DNA: TGTGCCTGGAGTGGACTAGCGGGAGGAGGAGATACGCAGTATTTT. It is translated as CAWSGLAGGGDTQYF.

The rearrangement links TRBV6-5 to TRBJ1-2; a weak D match, TRBD1 (5 bases). Looked up from germline, CDR1 is MNHEY and CDR2 is SVGAGI. The ends were cut back, 10 bases at V and 3 bases at J, with 18 bases in the middle. The CDR3 totals 14 residues. The DNA for the CDR3 is TGTGCCACACGAGCTGGGGGGGTGGACTATGGCTACACCTTC. It translates to CATRAGGVDYGYTF.

This clone was observed once. The chain has TRBV18 and TRBJ2-3, with D possibly being TRBD1 (5 bases). V lost 2 bases, J lost 3 bases, and 9 bases lay in between. Per the germline V gene, CDR1 is KGHSH and CDR2 is LQKENI. This CDR3 spans 14 amino acids. The CDR3 sequence is CASSPRSGTDTQYF. The CDR3 nucleotides read TGTGCCAGCTCACCAAGATCAGGGACAGATACGCAGTATTTT.

This clone is a singleton in its sample. The rearrangement links TRBV3-1 (or the pseudogene TRBV3-2) to TRBJ1-3; tentative D call: TRBD1 (6 bases). CDR1 and CDR2 from the germline V gene are LGHDT and YNNKEL (reference sequence). The ends were cut back, 4 bases at V and 4 bases at J, with 11 bases in the middle. The CDR3 totals 14 residues. The CDR3 nucleotides read TGTGCCAGCAGCCTCACCGACAGGGGAAACACCATATATTTT. Amino acids: CASSLTDRGNTIYF.

Here the CDR3 reads CASSQDRVGGDTQYF. The CDR3 bases are TGCGCCAGCAGCCAAGACAGGGTGGGTGGAGATACGCAGTATTTT. The chain links TRBV4-1 to TRBJ2-3, with D maybe TRBD1 (5 bases). V was clipped by 0 bases and J by 5 bases, with 12 bases between them. The CDR3 covers 15 residues. Germline assignment: CDR1 MGHRA and CDR2 YSYEKL.

The V and J genes are TRBV6-5 and TRBJ1-2, with D tentatively TRBD1 (6 bases). This CDR3 spans 13 amino acids. Between the trimmed V and J ends, which lost 10 bases and 3 bases, there was a span of 15 bases. Per germline, CDR1 MNHEY and CDR2 SVGAGI. The DNA of the CDR3 is TGTGCCATCCTTCAAACAGGGTACTATGGCTACACCTTC. Translating gives CAILQTGYYGYTF.

The chain is built from TRBV27 and TRBJ2-7, with a weak D call TRBD2 (7 bases). Between the trimmed V and J ends, which lost 6 bases and 0 bases, there was a span of 12 bases. In germline, CDR1 is MNHEY, CDR2 SMNVEV (reference sequence). The CDR3 covers 14 residues. The CDR3 bases are TGTGCCAGCAGGCGGGGGCCTAGCTCCTACGAGCAGTACTTC. Its protein is CASRRGPSSYEQYF.

This clone was picked up many times. This chain connects TRBV5-1 to TRBJ2-3; D ambiguous. Germline loops: CDR1 SGHRS, CDR2 YFSETQ. V dropped 2 bases and J dropped 6 bases, with 7 bases sitting between them. The CDR3 has 12 residues. The CDR3 bases are TGCGCCAGCAGCTTTGACTGGGATACGCAGTATTTT. It yields the protein CASSFDWDTQYF.

The rearrangement joins TRBV18 to TRBJ1-4, with no clear D. Between the trimmed V and J ends, which lost 4 bases and 0 bases, there was a span of 9 bases. There are 15 residues in the CDR3. Germline V gives CDR1 KGHSH, CDR2 LQKENI. CDR3 residues: CASSLQQPTNEKLFF. The CDR3 nucleotides are TGTGCCAGCTCACTACAACAGCCAACTAATGAAAAACTGTTTTTT.

This clone was recorded a few times. The CDR3 protein is CASSQPGQGGLEQYF. CDR3 sequence (DNA): TGTGCCAGCAGCCAACCCGGACAGGGAGGGCTCGAGCAGTACTTC. The gene calls are TRBV14 and TRBJ2-7, with D possibly being TRBD1 (8 bases). The CDR3 contains 15 residues. Trimming took 2 bases from V and 6 from J, leaving 17 bases between them. Germline lookup yields CDR1 SGHDN and CDR2 FVKESK.

This chain connects TRBV5-1 to TRBJ2-1, with D possibly being TRBD2 (7 bases). V lost 1 base and J lost 6, with 17 bases in between. This CDR3 is 16 amino acids long. Germline V CDR1 and CDR2: SGHRS, YFSETQ. CDR3 sequence reads: CASSLSGGRGGNEQFF. The CDR3, as DNA: TGCGCCAGCAGCTTGTCTGGCGGGAGAGGGGGCAATGAGCAGTTCTTC.

V is TRBV28 and J is TRBJ1-6; D ambiguous. The V gene's germline CDR1 is MDHEN and CDR2 SYDVKM. Trimming pared 3 bases from V and 11 bases from J, leaving 14 bases between. CDR3 length: 14 amino acids. Here the CDR3 reads CASSLGGVIAPLHF. The CDR3 DNA is TGTGCCAGCAGTTTGGGCGGGGTTATTGCACCCCTCCACTTT.

The rearrangement links TRBV5-1 to TRBJ2-1; 10 bases match TRBD2. Germline-derived CDR1 and CDR2 are SGHRS and YFSETQ. This CDR3 contains 16 residues. J was trimmed by 7 bases and V by 4 bases; bases with no gene match: 11. The CDR3 region is CASSAALAGGGNEQFF. The CDR3 region has the DNA TGCGCCAGCAGCGCCGCTTTAGCGGGAGGAGGGAATGAGCAGTTCTTC.

This clone was found a few times. This chain uses TRBV2 with TRBJ1-2, with 8 bases matching TRBD1. CDR1 is SNHLY and CDR2 is FYNNEI in the germline V gene. V was clipped by 6 bases and J by 4 bases; unmatched bases: 4. The CDR3 has 13 residues. CDR3 sequence reads: CASRDRASYGYTF. The CDR3 nucleotides are TGTGCCAGCAGGGACAGGGCGAGCTATGGCTACACCTTC.

This clone has a handful of counts. V and J are TRBV7-9 and TRBJ1-6; D unresolved. The V and J ends lost 5 bases and 6 bases respectively, with 17 bases between them. The CDR3 is 16 residues long. Germline V gene data show CDR1 as SEHNR and CDR2 as FQNEAQ (reference sequence). CDR3 protein: CASSPSPSRGNSPLHF. The CDR3, as DNA: TGTGCCAGCAGCCCATCCCCGTCCCGGGGTAATTCACCCCTCCACTTT. The variable domain in full, with the rest retrieved from reference TRBV7-9 and TRBJ1-6, is DTGVSQNPRHKITKRGQNVTFRCDPISEHNRLYWYRQTLGQGPEFLTYFQNEAQLEKSRLLSDRFSAERPKGSFSTLEIQRTEQGDSAMYLCASSPSPSRGNSPLHFGNGTRLTVT.

This clone came up once. This chain uses TRBV19 with TRBJ2-7, with 10 bases matching TRBD1. The CDR3 consists of 16 residues. Germline V CDR1 and CDR2: LNHDA, SQIVND (reference sequence). V shed 3 bases and J 0 bases; nucleotides not matched to a gene: 5. CDR3 sequence (DNA): TGTGCCAGTAGTATGGGACAGGGGTCCAGCTCCTACGAGCAGTACTTC. This codes for CASSMGQGSSSYEQYF.